This entry features one T cell receptor beta chain sequence. Antigen: not known. This entry belongs to a study of T cell responses to AZD1222 COVID-19 vaccine. Findings of the study overall: Vaccine-related CD4 TCRs covered spike, predominating at 160-218 and 743-854.

TCRdb's table, derived via immunoSEQ multiplex PCR, lists solely in-frame clones and lacks some. The sample yields around 160,000 clones, around 88% seen once. This TCR came from an adult in good health. The sequenced sample was peripheral blood, obtained on day 0 of AZD1222 vaccination.

The CDR3 loop is CASRDRAYEQYF. The CDR3 DNA reads TGTGCCAGCAGGGACAGGGCCTACGAGCAGTACTTC. V gene TRBV6-5 combines with J gene TRBJ2-7; 8 bases map to TRBD1. This CDR3 is 12 amino acids long. V gave up 6 bases and J gave up 2 bases; unmatched junction bases: 0. Germline values: CDR1 MNHEY, CDR2 SVGAGI.